This entry lists 28 T cell receptor beta chains sequenced from one sample in a study of T cell responses to AZD1222 COVID-19 vaccine. Assay used: immunoSEQ multiplex PCR; TCRdb lists only in-frame clones, some missing. This table holds 130,000 to 150,000 clones, about 92% found once. This specimen consisted of peripheral blood, obtained on day 0 of AZD1222 vaccination. The receptors were sampled from an adult in good health.

The V and J genes are TRBV6-5 and TRBJ2-7, with 7 bases that match TRBD1. This CDR3 region has 14 residues. Germline V gene sequence: CDR1 MNHEY, CDR2 SVGAGI. With 4 bases clipped from V and 4 bases from J, the junction kept 7 bases outside the gene matches. DNA of the CDR3: TGTGCCAGCAGTTTCGACAGGGTGGGGTACGAGCAGTACTTC. Residues: CASSFDRVGYEQYF.

This sequence joins TRBV9 and TRBJ1-5; D remains unclear. In germline, CDR1 is SGDLS, CDR2 YYNGEE. Trimming took 4 bases from V and 7 from J, leaving 15 bases between them. CDR3 size: 14 residues. The CDR3: CASSTGGSDQPQHF. The CDR3 DNA sequence: TGTGCCAGCAGCACCGGAGGGTCGGACCAGCCCCAGCATTTT.

This sequence joins TRBV27 and TRBJ2-7; TRBD1 aligns across 10 bases. This CDR3 has 14 amino acids. V lost 5 bases to trimming and J lost 4 bases; unmatched junction nucleotides: 5. Germline values: CDR1 MNHEY, CDR2 SMNVEV (reference sequence). CDR3 nucleotides: TGTGCCAGCAGTCTAGGGACAGGGGTTTACGAGCAGTACTTC. It encodes CASSLGTGVYEQYF.

The chain recombines TRBV29-1 with TRBJ1-2; TRBD1 might be the D (5 bases). Germline loops: CDR1 SQVTM, CDR2 ANQGSEA. V was clipped by 6 bases and J by 4 bases, with 15 bases between them. The CDR3 totals 13 residues. The CDR3 sequence: CSVGTAPGYGYTF. The CDR3 nucleotides are TGCAGCGTCGGGACGGCCCCAGGCTATGGCTACACCTTC.

The rearrangement joins TRBV24-1 to TRBJ2-1; perhaps TRBD1 as D (6 bases). V dropped 12 bases and J dropped 0 bases, with 17 bases sitting between them. The CDR3 totals 15 residues. CDR1 and CDR2 (germline): KGHDR, SFDVKD. The CDR3 DNA is TGTGCCCTAGGGGCAGGGGCAAGCTCCTACAATGAGCAGTTCTTC. It yields the protein CALGAGASSYNEQFF.

DNA for the CDR3: TGTGCCAGCTTTCAGACAGCAAAGGCCTACGAGCAGTACTTC. Amino acid sequence: CASFQTAKAYEQYF. The rearrangement links TRBV6-5 to TRBJ2-7; possibly TRBD1 for D (5 bases). Germline CDR1 and CDR2: MNHEY and SVGAGI. CDR3 length: 14 residues. V was clipped by 8 bases and J by 2 bases, with 16 bases between them.

This chain uses TRBV12-3 or TRBV12-4 with TRBJ1-5; D might be TRBD1 (5 bases). The CDR3 is made up of 12 amino acids. V gave up 7 bases and J gave up 7 bases, with 11 bases separating them. As DNA, the CDR3 is TGTGCCAGCAAGCCGGACAAACAGCCCCAGCATTTT. Translation gives CASKPDKQPQHF.

This clone was detected only once. The chain joins TRBV18 to TRBJ1-3; D not certain. Germline V gene sequence: CDR1 KGHSH, CDR2 LQKENI. The CDR3 is 15 residues long. V lost 5 bases, J lost 5 bases, and 16 bases lay in between. The chain's CDR3 is CASSWSELARNTIYF. CDR3 coding DNA: TGTGCCAGCTCATGGTCTGAATTAGCGCGAAACACCATATATTTT.

This clone was observed a single time. The chain couples TRBV4-1 to TRBJ2-2; D is perhaps TRBD1 (6 bases). Between the trimmed V and J ends, which lost 4 bases and 4 bases, there was a span of 16 bases. The CDR3 has 16 residues. Per germline, CDR1 MGHRA and CDR2 YSYEKL. This chain's CDR3 is CASSPLPGQGTGELFF. CDR3 sequence (DNA): TGCGCCAGCAGCCCTCTGCCGGGACAAGGCACCGGGGAGCTGTTTTTT.

The genes are TRBV27 and TRBJ2-1; 11 nucleotides match TRBD2. V shed 4 bases, J shed 4 bases, and the junction held 3 bases outside the gene matches. Germline V gene lookup returns CDR1 MNHEY and CDR2 SMNVEV (reference sequence). CDR3 length: 15 amino acids. In DNA, the CDR3 is TGTGCCAGCAGTTCGGGACTAGCGGTTTACAATGAGCAGTTCTTC. Translating gives CASSSGLAVYNEQFF.

J is TRBJ1-1 and V is TRBV3-1 (or the pseudogene TRBV3-2); unclear D gene. CDR1 is LGHDT and CDR2 is YNNKEL in the germline V gene (reference sequence). Trimming removed 4 bases at V and 4 bases at J, with 10 bases between. CDR3 size: 13 residues. For the CDR3, the DNA is TGTGCCAGCAGCCTTGGGCGGAGCACTGAAGCTTTCTTT. Its protein product is CASSLGRSTEAFF.

J is TRBJ1-1 and V is TRBV30, with D tentatively TRBD1 (6 bases). V lost 4 bases and J lost 4, with 10 bases in between. This CDR3 region has 12 residues. Germline V gene sequence: CDR1 GTSNPN, CDR2 SVGIG (reference sequence). CDR3 in amino acids: CAWNRVSTEAFF. The CDR3 nucleotides read TGTGCCTGGAACAGGGTGTCCACTGAAGCTTTCTTT.

This clone has only one observation. This sequence joins TRBV6-5 and TRBJ1-2; D call uncertain. The V gene's germline CDR1 is MNHEY and CDR2 SVGAGI. This CDR3 contains 13 residues. With 2 bases removed from V and 2 bases from J, the gap between germline ends came to 6 bases. Written as DNA, the CDR3 is TGTGCCAGCAGTTACGCGGGCAACTATGGCTACACCTTC. Amino acid sequence: CASSYAGNYGYTF.

V usage is TRBV5-4 and J usage is TRBJ2-7, with 10 nucleotides matching TRBD1. The CDR3 has 14 amino acids. Germline V gives CDR1 SGHNT, CDR2 YYREEE (reference sequence). Germline trimming cut 5 bases from V and 4 bases from J; bases unmatched to any gene: 6. CDR3 DNA sequence: TGTGCCAGCAGTCCCGGGACAGGGGCTTACGAGCAGTACTTC. This codes for CASSPGTGAYEQYF. The full variable domain, rest sourced from reference TRBV5-4 and TRBJ2-7, is ETGVTQSPTHLIKTRGQQVTLRCSSQSGHNTVSWYQQALGQGPQFIFQYYREEENGRGNFPPRFSGLQFPNYSSELNVNALELDDSALYLCASSPGTGAYEQYFGPGTRLTVT.

This clone was counted a single time. This chain uses TRBV7-9 with TRBJ2-1, with D hard to call. CDR1 is SEHNR and CDR2 is FQNEAQ in the germline V gene (reference sequence). The CDR3 consists of 15 residues. The ends were cut back, 2 bases at V and 7 bases at J, with 15 bases in the middle. In DNA form, the CDR3 reads TGTGCCAGCAGCTTAATCCTCTCCAGAGCAAATGAGCAGTTCTTC. Translating gives CASSLILSRANEQFF.

V gene TRBV27 combines with J gene TRBJ1-2; 7 positions agree with TRBD1. Germline trimming cut 8 bases from V and 0 bases from J; bases unmatched to any gene: 3. The germline CDR1 and CDR2 sequences are MNHEY and SMNVEV (reference sequence). The CDR3 spans 13 residues. The CDR3 loop reads CASGQDPNYGYTF. The DNA for the CDR3 is TGTGCCAGCGGACAGGACCCTAACTATGGCTACACCTTC.

CDR3 protein: CASRKTGLNTEAFF. The CDR3 nucleotides read TGTGCCAGCAGGAAGACAGGGTTGAACACTGAAGCTTTCTTT. The V call is TRBV28, the J call TRBJ1-1; 7 bases map to TRBD1. V lost 6 bases to trimming and J lost 0 bases; unmatched junction nucleotides: 4. The CDR3 is 14 amino acids. The germline V gene encodes CDR1 MDHEN and CDR2 SYDVKM. The full variable domain, completed using reference TRBV28 and TRBJ1-1, is DVKVTQSSRYLVKRTGEKVFLECVQDMDHENMFWYRQDPGLGLRLIYFSYDVKMKEKGDIPEGYSVSREKKERFSLILESASTNQTSMYLCASRKTGLNTEAFFGQGTRLTVV.

This clone was seen once. The chain combines TRBV2 with TRBJ1-1, with D uncertain. V was shortened by 2 bases and J by 0 bases, with 4 bases between the two germline ends. The CDR3 spans 13 residues. CDR1 is SNHLY and CDR2 is FYNNEI in the germline V gene. CDR3 amino acids: CASSEYMNTEAFF. DNA of the CDR3: TGTGCCAGCAGTGAATATATGAACACTGAAGCTTTCTTT. Filled out from reference TRBV2 and TRBJ1-1, the complete variable domain reads EPEVTQTPSHQVTQMGQEVILRCVPISNHLYFYWYRQILGQKVEFLVSFYNNEISEKSEIFDDQFSVERPDGSNFTLKIRSTKLEDSAMYFCASSEYMNTEAFFGQGTRLTVV.

Worth noting for this clone: Within the sample, other DNA sequences also encode this same CDR3. J is TRBJ1-1 and V is TRBV9, with D hard to call. Germline V gives CDR1 SGDLS, CDR2 YYNGEE. V was trimmed by 3 bases and J by 1 base, leaving 7 bases between them. This CDR3 spans 13 amino acids. Written as DNA, the CDR3 is TGTGCCAGCAGCGCCACCCAGAACACTGAAGCTTTCTTT. This codes for CASSATQNTEAFF.

The count of this clone is one. The chain uses TRBV18 and TRBJ2-3, with D possibly TRBD2 on 6 matching bases. V gave up 3 bases and J gave up 6 bases, with 13 bases separating them. Per germline, CDR1 KGHSH and CDR2 LQKENI. CDR3 length: 14 amino acids. CDR3 sequence (DNA): TGTGCCAGCTCACCGGGACTGGCGTTGGATACGCAGTATTTT. It yields the protein CASSPGLALDTQYF.

J is TRBJ1-2 and V is TRBV9; 8 bases agree with TRBD1. This CDR3 region has 14 residues. Per germline, CDR1 SGDLS and CDR2 YYNGEE. Trimming took 2 bases from V and 4 from J; bases not matched to a gene: 4. The CDR3 bases are TGTGCCAGCAGCGTGTCAGGGGGCCCCTATGGCTACACCTTC. Protein sequence: CASSVSGGPYGYTF.

This sequence joins TRBV7-2 and TRBJ1-3; D might be TRBD1 (5 bases). In germline, CDR1 is SGHTA, CDR2 FQGNSA. There are 15 residues in the CDR3. V lost 4 bases, J lost 6 bases, and 16 bases lay in between. CDR3 sequence (DNA): TGTGCCAGCAGCTCCCGCCGGGGCAGGGAAAACACCATATATTTT. This encodes CASSSRRGRENTIYF.

V gene TRBV4-1 combines with J gene TRBJ1-2, with unresolved D. The CDR3 totals 13 residues. Trimming cost V 4 bases and J 7 bases, with 13 bases left between them. Germline CDR1 reads MGHRA; CDR2 reads YSYEKL. The DNA of the CDR3 is TGCGCCAGCAGCCCGGGATTTTCCCCTGGCTACACCTTC. Residues: CASSPGFSPGYTF.

V and J are TRBV6-4 and TRBJ2-3; D may match TRBD1 or TRBD2 (6 bases each). The CDR3 has 15 residues. The germline V gene has CDR1 MRHNA and CDR2 SNTAGT. V gave up 5 bases and J gave up 3 bases, with 15 bases separating them. For the CDR3, the DNA is TGTGCCAGCAGTCTAGACGGCGGGACAACAGATACGCAGTATTTT. Encoded protein: CASSLDGGTTDTQYF.

The gene calls are TRBV3-1 (or the pseudogene TRBV3-2) and TRBJ2-7, with TRBD2 matching over 13 bases. The CDR3 sequence is 14 residues long. The V gene end was trimmed by 4 bases and the J gene end by 4 bases; junction bases not matched to a gene: 1. CDR1 and CDR2 (germline): LGHDT, YNNKEL (reference sequence). The CDR3 DNA reads as TGTGCCAGCAGCCGACTAGCGGGGGGTTACGAGCAGTACTTC. This translates into CASSRLAGGYEQYF.

This chain joins TRBV6-1 and TRBJ2-7; 10 bases map to TRBD1. This CDR3 spans 16 amino acids. V was clipped by 4 bases and J by 0 bases; unmatched bases: 6. Germline values: CDR1 MNHNS, CDR2 SASEGT. For the CDR3, the DNA is TGTGCCAGCAGTGTAACGGACAGGGGGTTCTCCTACGAGCAGTACTTC. The encoded protein is CASSVTDRGFSYEQYF.

The chain links TRBV25-1 to TRBJ1-2; 7 bases match TRBD1. Germline V gives CDR1 MGHDK, CDR2 SYGVNS. The CDR3 is made up of 18 amino acids. The V and J ends lost 0 bases and 4 bases, in that order; junction bases with no gene match: 14. Here the CDR3 reads CASSEYRLPGQTTYGYTF. The CDR3 coding sequence is TGTGCCAGCAGTGAATATAGGCTCCCGGGACAGACAACCTATGGCTACACCTTC.

This chain joins TRBV29-1 and TRBJ2-3, with D unclear. Germline CDR1 reads SQVTM; CDR2 reads ANQGSEA. This CDR3 has 14 amino acids. Trimming cost V 1 base and J 2 bases, with 10 bases left between them. The chain's CDR3 is CSVEAGAYTDTQYF. The CDR3 nucleotides are TGCAGCGTTGAAGCAGGAGCTTACACAGATACGCAGTATTTT.